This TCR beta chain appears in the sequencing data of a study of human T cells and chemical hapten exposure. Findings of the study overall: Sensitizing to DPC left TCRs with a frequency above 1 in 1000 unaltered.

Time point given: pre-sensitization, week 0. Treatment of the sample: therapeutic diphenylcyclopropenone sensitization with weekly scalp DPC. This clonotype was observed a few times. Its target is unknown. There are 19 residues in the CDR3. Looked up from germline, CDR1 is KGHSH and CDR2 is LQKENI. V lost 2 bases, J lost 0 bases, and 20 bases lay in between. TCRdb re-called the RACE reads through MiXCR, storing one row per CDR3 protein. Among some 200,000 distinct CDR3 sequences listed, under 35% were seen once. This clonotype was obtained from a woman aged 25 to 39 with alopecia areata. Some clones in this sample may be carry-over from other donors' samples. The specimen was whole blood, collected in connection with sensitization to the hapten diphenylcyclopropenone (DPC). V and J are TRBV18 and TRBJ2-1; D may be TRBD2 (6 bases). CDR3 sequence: CASSPWGLPTEASYNEQFF. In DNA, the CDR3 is TGTGCCAGCTCACCATGGGGACTTCCGACCGAGGCCTCCTACAATGAGCAGTTCTTC.